The text below deals with one TCR beta chain. Only patients with CD8+CD57+ cell expansion on flow cytometry were chosen for sequencing. Every patient had severe acquired aplastic anemia. Profiles of TCR beta VDJ and CDR3 were generated from a genomic DNA template. TCRdb reanalysed the reads using MiXCR and keeps one entry per CDR3 protein. The sample shows 200,000 to 250,000 distinct CDR3 sequences, 50% to 70% of them seen only once. The length of the CDR3 is 13 residues. From germline, CDR1 is MNHNS and CDR2 SASEGT. Trimming at V came to 8 bases and at J to 5 bases, leaving 8 bases not matched to a gene. This record comes from a study of CD8+CD57+ T cells in acquired aplastic anemia. At the level of the study: Sorted CD4+ and CD8+ cells yielded DNA averaging around 3.2 ug.

This rearrangement joins TRBV6-1 to TRBJ1-1, with 7 nucleotides matching TRBD1. This receptor was identified in a human donor with aplastic anemia. Sequencing used sorted CD4+, CD8+, or CD8+CD57+ T cells (not recorded which) from PBMCs. CDR3 DNA: TGTGCCAGCCCTGCAGGGGGAGGGACTGAAGCTTTCTTT. It encodes CASPAGGGTEAFF.